What follows are 6 T cell receptor beta chains derived from one specimen sequenced in a study of persistence of HIV-infected CD4 T cells. These receptors have no known antigen. The libraries were made with immunoSEQ version 4 in survey mode. Data came from immunoSEQ multiplex PCR; TCRdb stores just in-frame clones and leaves some out. The table has 48,000 or so clones, around 75% seen once. The stimulus was lysate of CMV-infected fibroblasts, approximately 9.6 ug/mL. CD40L-negative CD69-negative CD45RO-high memory CD4+ T cells were sorted as populations depleted of antigen-responding cells. Specimen: CD4+ T cells sorted from PBMCs after roughly 17-hour stimulation, collected from a patient who received antiretroviral therapy. These receptors all stem from an adult man with HIV who was CMV-seropositive.

The genes are TRBV11-3 and TRBJ1-1; D is uncertain. The CDR3 has 13 residues. The germline V and J ends were trimmed by 1 base and 2 bases, with 5 bases remaining between them. The germline CDR1 and CDR2 sequences are SGHNT and YENEEA. The DNA for the CDR3 is TGTGCCAGCAGCTTAGGGAGTAACACTGAAGCTTTCTTT. The encoded protein is CASSLGSNTEAFF. The full variable domain, its missing parts supplied by reference TRBV11-3 and TRBJ1-1, is EAGVVQSPRYKIIEKKQPVAFWCNPISGHNTLYWYLQNLGQGPELLIRYENEEAVDDSQLPKDRFSAERLKGVDSTLKIQPAELGDSAVYLCASSLGSNTEAFFGQGTRLTVV.

This clone showed up just once. The V and J genes are TRBV9 and TRBJ1-1; D not certain. The CDR3 consists of 13 residues. Germline V gene sequence: CDR1 SGDLS, CDR2 YYNGEE. Written as DNA, the CDR3 is TGTTCTTCGAGTGGAGGGCCCAACACTGAAGCTTTCTTT. Its protein is CSSSGGPNTEAFF.

This chain joins TRBV18 and TRBJ2-2, with D unresolved. Trimming stripped 3 bases from V and 4 bases from J, with 6 bases between. Germline V lookup: CDR1 KGHSH, CDR2 LQKENI. This CDR3 is built from 13 residues. CDR3 nucleotide sequence: TGTGCCAGCTCACCTGGGCGCACCGGGGAGCTGTTTTTT. Its protein product is CASSPGRTGELFF.

The chain joins TRBV7-2 to TRBJ2-3, with D hard to call. The ends were cut back, 2 bases at V and 1 base at J, with 7 bases in the middle. The CDR3 is 14 residues long. Germline-derived CDR1 and CDR2 are SGHTA and FQGNSA. CDR3 DNA: TGTGCCAGCAGCTTACAACGGCGCACAGATACGCAGTATTTT. Its translation: CASSLQRRTDTQYF.

The V gene is TRBV6-1, the J gene TRBJ1-2, with 11 bases aligning to TRBD1. Trimming removed 3 bases from V and 4 bases from J; junction bases left unmatched: 4. Germline-derived CDR1 and CDR2 are MNHNS and SASEGT. This CDR3 has 15 amino acids. The CDR3 region is CASSDMGQGVYGYTF. The CDR3 DNA sequence: TGTGCCAGCAGTGACATGGGACAGGGGGTCTATGGCTACACCTTC.

The rearrangement uses TRBV7-9 and TRBJ1-2, with 7 bases aligning to TRBD1. The CDR3 is 14 amino acids. The V gene's germline CDR1 is SEHNR and CDR2 FQNEAQ (reference sequence). With V trimmed by 3 bases and J by 4 bases, 5 bases remained unmatched. The CDR3, as DNA: TGTGCCAGCAGCTTCCGACAGGGTATCTATGGCTACACCTTC. Translating gives CASSFRQGIYGYTF.